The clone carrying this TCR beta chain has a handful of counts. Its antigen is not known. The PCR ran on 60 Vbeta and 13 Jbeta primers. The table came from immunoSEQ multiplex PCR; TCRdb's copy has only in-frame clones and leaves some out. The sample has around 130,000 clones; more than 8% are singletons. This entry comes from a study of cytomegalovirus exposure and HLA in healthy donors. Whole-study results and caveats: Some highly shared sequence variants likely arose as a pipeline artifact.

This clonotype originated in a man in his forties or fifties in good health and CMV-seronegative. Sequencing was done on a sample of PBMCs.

CDR3 bases: TGCGCCAGCAGCTTGGACGGCTCTGGGGCCAACGTCCTGACTTTC. Translating gives CASSLDGSGANVLTF. The rearrangement links TRBV5-1 to TRBJ2-6; unclear D gene. Germline V gives CDR1 SGHRS, CDR2 YFSETQ. This CDR3 is built from 15 residues. V lost 0 bases, J lost 0 bases, and 4 bases lay in between.